This T cell receptor beta chain appears in the sequencing data of a study of shared clonotypes between healthy human individuals. The table came from immunoSEQ multiplex PCR; TCRdb's copy has only in-frame clones and leaves some out. The table includes some 2.1 million clones, roughly 94% detected once. This clone was detected only once. Germline V lookup: CDR1 SGHRS, CDR2 YFSETQ. The ends were cut back, 3 bases at V and 4 bases at J, with 10 bases in the middle. This CDR3 spans 13 amino acids. The sequence derives from a man between 18 and 35 years old in good health. This chain links TRBV5-1 with TRBJ1-2; D call uncertain. Sequences were obtained from naive CD4+ T cells sorted from blood. Noted subset: CD45RA+ positively selected. CDR3 sequence reads: CASSSTAAYGYTF. CDR3 nucleotides: TGCGCCAGCAGCTCTACGGCGGCCTATGGCTACACCTTC.